This passage covers 30 T cell receptor beta chains from one sample sequenced in a study of tissue T cells after allogeneic stem cell transplantation. Time point denoted: mouse harvest day 14 after allogeneic transplant. The graft held 10^6 splenic CD5+ T cells and 10^7 T-cell-depleted bone marrow cells. Libraries were prepared by immunoSEQ multiplex PCR; TCRdb keeps only in-frame clonotypes and omits some of them. The table lists under 3,000 clones, around 50% of them singletons. Sequencing was performed on lymph node tissue. All receptors derive from a female BALB/c mouse given C57BL/6 T cells with graft-versus-host disease after an allogeneic hematopoietic cell transplant.

Remarks on this clone: These gene names are mouse names. The observed sequence ends 1 residue before the CDR3 terminus, with the missing tail filled in from the germline J gene. The V call is TRBV19, the J call TRBJ1-3; 11 bases match TRBD1. The V gene's germline CDR1 is FNHDT and CDR2 SITEND (reference sequence). The CDR3 loop spans 15 amino acids. V lost 4 bases and J lost 6; bases outside the gene matches: 6. CDR3: CASSAGTGGENTLYF. The covered CDR3 bases are TGTGCCAGCAGTGCCGGGACAGGGGGGGAAAATACGCTCTAT.

This clone counts as medium-sized (0.01 to 0.1%). Genes and germline come from the mouse. Read data end 1 residue before the CDR3 end; the end is taken from the germline J gene. The chain carries TRBV2 and TRBJ2-5, with 9 positions matching TRBD2. V lost 0 bases and J lost 5; bases outside the gene matches: 0. Germline V gives CDR1 LGHNA, CDR2 YSYQKL. The CDR3 runs 14 residues. The CDR3 DNA, read in part, is TGTGCCAGCAGCCAAGAGGGACTGGGAGACACCCAGTAC. This translates into CASSQEGLGDTQY. The entire CDR3 protein reads CASSQEGLGDTQYF.

This clone has just one count. Gene names and germline refer to mouse. Coverage ceases 1 residue before the CDR3 finishes, and the germline J gene fills in the end. V is TRBV20 and J is TRBJ2-1; 9 positions match TRBD2. This CDR3 is built from 14 residues. Germline V gene lookup returns CDR1 GFQATS and CDR2 STVNSAI. V shed 0 bases and J 3 bases; nucleotides not matched to a gene: 0. The CDR3 is CGARDWGGYAEQFF. CDR3 DNA (partial): TGTGGTGCTAGGGACTGGGGGGGCTATGCTGAGCAGTTC.

Worth noting for this clone: The genes are named according to mouse. With the read ending 1 residue before the CDR3 end, the germline J gene is used to fill in that end. V is TRBV1 and J is TRBJ1-1; no clear D gene. The V gene's germline CDR1 is NSQYPW and CDR2 LRSPGD (reference sequence). The CDR3 spans 14 residues. V gave up 0 bases and J gave up 0 bases, with 5 bases separating them. CDR3 sequence reads: CTCSADLANTEVFF. The CDR3 bases that were read are TGCACCTGCAGTGCAGATCTGGCAAACACAGAAGTCTTC. Looking up the rest from reference TRBV1 and TRBJ1-1 gives the full variable domain: VTLLEQNPRWRLVPRGQAVNLRCILKNSQYPWMSWYQQDLQKQLQWLFTLRSPGDKEVKSLPGADYLATRVTDTELRLQVANMSQGRTLYCTCSADLANTEVFFGKGTRLTVV.

As concerns this clone: Gene names are mouse gene names. The read halts 1 residue ahead of the CDR3 end, with the missing end drawn from the germline J gene. The chain is built from TRBV26 and TRBJ2-7; D may be TRBD1 (6 bases). Trimming removed 4 bases at V and 6 bases at J, with 10 bases between. The CDR3 extends over 12 amino acids. Germline V gene data show CDR1 as KGHPV and CDR2 as FQNQEV (reference sequence). Partial CDR3 DNA: TGTGCCAGCAGTCAACCGGACAGTGAACAGTAC. Protein product: CASSQPDSEQY. The entire CDR3 reads CASSQPDSEQYF.

As regards this clone: All gene names here are mouse names. With the read ending 1 residue before the CDR3 end, the germline J gene is used to fill in that end. This sequence joins TRBV23 and TRBJ2-7. The germline V gene encodes CDR1 KGHTA and CDR2 FQNQQP. The CDR3 consists of 14 residues. The sequenced part of the CDR3 DNA is TGCTCCAGCAGTCAACTCCCGGGCCAATATGAACAGTAC. Its translation: CSSSQLPGQYEQY. The whole CDR3 region reads CSSSQLPGQYEQYF. Full variable domain (outside the CDR3, taken from reference TRBV23 and TRBJ2-7): DAAVTQKPRYLIKMKGQEAEMKCIPEKGHTAVFWYQQKQSKELKFLIYFQNQQPLDQIDMVKERFSAVCPSSSLCSLGIRTCEAEDSALYLCSSSQLPGQYEQYFGPGTRLTVL.

This clone has only a few counts. Gene names are mouse gene names. CDR3 DNA, as far as it was read: TGTGCCAGCAGCCAAGAGGGGAAGGAAGACACCCAGTAC. Its translation is CASSQEGKEDTQY. The complete CDR3 sequence is CASSQEGKEDTQYF. The chain combines TRBV5 with TRBJ2-5, with D unresolved. The read ends 1 residue before the CDR3 terminus; that terminus is restored from the germline J gene. The V end was cut by 0 bases, the J end by 4 bases, with 8 bases between. The CDR3 totals 14 residues. From germline, CDR1 is LGHNA and CDR2 YNLKQL (reference sequence).

Note on this clone: Genes and germline come from the mouse. The read stops 1 residue short of the end of the CDR3; the missing end is completed from the germline J gene. The V call is TRBV26, the J call TRBJ2-3; no clear D gene. CDR1 KGHPV and CDR2 FQNQEV come from the germline V gene (reference sequence). The CDR3 has 14 amino acids. The V and J ends lost 0 bases and 2 bases respectively, with 6 bases between them. The CDR3 bases that were read are TGTGCCAGCAGTCTGTCGGGGTATGCAGAAACGCTGTAT. Amino acids: CASSLSGYAETLY. The full CDR3 sequence reads CASSLSGYAETLYF. The full variable domain, rest sourced from reference TRBV26 and TRBJ2-3, is NSKVIQTPRYLVKGQGQKAKMRCIPEKGHPVVFWYQQNKNNEFKFLINFQNQEVLQQIDMTEKRFSAECPSNSPCSLEIQSSEAGDSALYLCASSLSGYAETLYFGSGTRLTVL.

The table lists this clone with a few counts. Germline and genes: mouse. The missing CDR3 end, 1 residue past where the read stops, is filled in from the germline J gene. The chain employs TRBV17 and TRBJ2-4, with TRBD1 identical over 7 bases. Trimming removed 6 bases from V and 7 bases from J; junction bases left unmatched: 4. Germline V CDR1 and CDR2: MNHDT, YYDKIL. This CDR3 region has 12 residues. CDR3 bases read: TGTGCTAGCAGACAGGGGAGGGACACCTTGTAC. Its protein product is CASRQGRDTLY. The entire CDR3 reads CASRQGRDTLYF.

A remark on this clone: The listed genes are named as in mouse. Read coverage stops 1 residue before the CDR3 terminus; the germline J gene supplies the remainder. This sequence joins TRBV26 and TRBJ1-1; 8 nucleotides align to TRBD1. V was clipped by 4 bases and J by 4 bases; unmatched bases: 5. The CDR3 is 14 amino acids. From germline, CDR1 is KGHPV and CDR2 FQNQEV (reference sequence). The CDR3 is CASSHTGGSTEVFF. Partial CDR3 DNA: TGTGCCAGCAGTCACACAGGGGGTAGCACAGAAGTCTTC.

This clone was seen a few times. Germline and genes: mouse. The read terminates 1 residue ahead of where the CDR3 ends, so the germline J gene completes it. V gene TRBV1 combines with J gene TRBJ2-3; 12 bases line up with TRBD2. The CDR3 has 16 residues. Looked up from germline, CDR1 is NSQYPW and CDR2 is LRSPGD (reference sequence). J lost 0 bases, V lost 3 bases, and 1 base had no gene match. The CDR3 is CTCSAGTGGSAETLYF. The CDR3 DNA, read in part, is TGCACCTGCAGTGCCGGGACTGGGGGGAGTGCAGAAACGCTGTAT.

This clone has just a few counts. These gene names are mouse names. The read terminates 1 residue ahead of where the CDR3 ends, so the germline J gene completes it. This chain links TRBV19 with TRBJ2-7; 7 bases agree with TRBD2. CDR3 size: 13 residues. J lost 3 bases, V lost 7 bases, and 7 bases had no gene match. The germline CDR1 and CDR2 sequences are FNHDT and SITEND (reference sequence). Incomplete CDR3 DNA: TGTGCCAGCGCCCGGACTGGTCTCTATGAACAGTAC. It encodes CASARTGLYEQY. The full CDR3 protein is CASARTGLYEQYF.

This clone was recorded a few times. The gene symbols are mouse symbols. The DNA ends 1 residue before the CDR3 does, and the rest of the CDR3 is filled in from the germline J gene. The genes are TRBV3 and TRBJ2-7; weak D call: TRBD2 (6 bases). V was trimmed by 2 bases and J by 0 bases, leaving 8 bases between them. Germline V lookup: CDR1 SNHLY, CDR2 FYNGKV (reference sequence). The CDR3 is 14 residues long. The CDR3 loop is CASSLLGTSYEQYF. CDR3 DNA, as far as it was read: TGTGCCAGCAGCTTACTGGGGACCTCCTATGAACAGTAC.

On this clone itself: Genes here carry mouse names. The read terminates 1 residue before the CDR3 end, so the remaining end is supplied by the germline J gene. The rearrangement uses TRBV31 and TRBJ2-4; D remains ambiguous. V gave up 1 base and J gave up 5 bases, with 4 bases separating them. Germline V lookup: CDR1 GKSSPN, CDR2 SITVG. This CDR3 has 11 amino acids. The CDR3 spells CAWSPRNTLYF. The CDR3 bases that were read are TGTGCCTGGAGTCCAAGAAACACCTTGTAC. The full variable domain, its missing parts supplied by reference TRBV31 and TRBJ2-4, is AQTIHQWPVAEIKAVGSPLSLGCTIKGKSSPNLYWYWQATGGTLQQLFYSITVGQVESVVQLNLSASRPKDDQFILSTEKLLLSHSGFYLCAWSPRNTLYFGAGTRLSVL.

This clone has more than one count but fewer than ten. Genes and germline are mouse. The read ends 1 residue early relative to the CDR3; the germline J gene fills the gap. J is TRBJ2-1 and V is TRBV13-3; D is undetermined. V dropped 3 bases and J dropped 3 bases, with 4 bases sitting between them. The CDR3 loop spans 12 amino acids. Germline assignment: CDR1 NNHDY and CDR2 SYVADS. CDR3 DNA, as far as it was read: TGTGCCAGCAGTGCCAGCTATGCTGAGCAGTTC. Translating gives CASSASYAEQF. The whole CDR3 protein is CASSASYAEQFF.

In this sample, this clone is hyperexpanded. Mouse gene names and germline throughout. The CDR3 extends 1 residue past the end of the read, so its final part is completed from the germline J gene. The same CDR3 can be traced to other DNA sequences in this sample. The gene calls are TRBV16 and TRBJ2-7; 9 bases line up with TRBD2. The CDR3 has 14 amino acids. CDR1 is SGHSA, CDR2 FRNQAP, per germline. Trimming at V came to 2 bases and at J to 4 bases, leaving 3 bases not matched to a gene. The CDR3 region is CASSLPWGGYEQYF. The DNA read from the CDR3 is TGTGCAAGCAGCTTACCCTGGGGGGGTTATGAACAGTAC.

This clone was counted a few times. Gene and germline names: mouse. The CDR3 end is not reached by the read, which stops 1 residue before it; the germline J gene fills it in. This chain joins TRBV23 and TRBJ1-4. The CDR3 is 15 amino acids. Germline loops: CDR1 KGHTA, CDR2 FQNQQP. The part of the CDR3 DNA that was read is TGCTCCAGCAGTCAATGGGGGGACAACAACGAAAGATTATTT. Protein sequence: CSSSQWGDNNERLF. From start to end, the CDR3 is CSSSQWGDNNERLFF.

Of note for this clone: Germline and genes here are mouse. The CDR3 end falls 1 residue outside the read, so it is completed with the germline J gene. This rearrangement joins TRBV24 to TRBJ2-1, with 8 bases aligning to TRBD1. With 0 bases clipped from V and 5 bases from J, the junction kept 3 bases outside the gene matches. Germline V gene sequence: CDR1 KGHTA, CDR2 FRNEEI. The CDR3 is 15 amino acids. CDR3 sequence reads: CASSLYEQGDAEQFF. The sequenced part of the CDR3 DNA is TGTGCCAGCAGTCTGTATGAACAGGGGGATGCTGAGCAGTTC.

Notes on this clone: The germline and genes are mouse ones. With the read ending 1 residue before the CDR3 end, the germline J gene is used to fill in that end. V usage is TRBV12-2 and J usage is TRBJ2-5; 8 bases are a match to TRBD1. The CDR3 runs 13 residues. Germline CDR1 and CDR2: SGHLS and HYDKME. With V trimmed by 3 bases and J by 3 bases, 1 base remained unmatched. The CDR3 DNA, read in part, is TGTGCCAGCTCTTGGACAGGGCAAGACACCCAGTAC. It is translated as CASSWTGQDTQY. The entire CDR3 is CASSWTGQDTQYF.

A word on this clone: Mouse gene names and germline throughout. Read sequence stops 1 residue before the CDR3 end, and the germline J gene provides the missing end. V usage is TRBV13-3 and J usage is TRBJ2-3, with 7 bases that match TRBD2. The trim removed 2 bases at V and 0 bases at J, leaving 0 bases unmatched. Germline V CDR1 and CDR2: NNHDY, SYVADS. CDR3 length equals 14 residues. The covered CDR3 bases are TGTGCCAGCAGTGAGGGACTGAGTGCAGAAACGCTGTAT. This sequence encodes CASSEGLSAETLY. The whole CDR3 region reads CASSEGLSAETLYF.

As concerns this clone: Here the gene names and germline are mouse. The read finishes 1 residue shy of the CDR3 end, and the germline J gene is used to complete it. The chain carries TRBV13-2 and TRBJ2-7; D gene ambiguous. CDR1 and CDR2 from the germline V gene are NNHNN and SYGAGS (reference sequence). V lost 1 base, J lost 4 bases, and 6 bases lay in between. The length of the CDR3 is 12 residues. The CDR3 bases that were read are TGTGCCAGCGGTGATTTCACATATGAACAGTAC. Its translation is CASGDFTYEQY. The whole CDR3 protein reads CASGDFTYEQYF.

This clone has more than one count but fewer than ten. The gene symbols are mouse symbols. The read terminates 1 residue ahead of where the CDR3 ends, so the germline J gene completes it. This chain uses TRBV26 with TRBJ1-2; 7 nucleotides agree with TRBD1. This CDR3 spans 15 amino acids. V trimming: 4 bases; J trimming: 0 bases; junction bases outside the gene matches: 5. Germline-derived CDR1 and CDR2 are KGHPV and FQNQEV (reference sequence). CDR3 in amino acids: CASSPQGPANSDYTF. The covered CDR3 bases are TGTGCCAGCAGTCCACAGGGGCCAGCAAACTCCGACTACACC.

Notes on this clone: All gene names here are mouse names. The CDR3 end is not reached by the read, which stops 1 residue before it; the germline J gene fills it in. The J gene is TRBJ2-1, the V gene TRBV3; D may be TRBD1 (5 bases). Germline CDR1 SNHLY, CDR2 FYNGKV (reference sequence). The length of the CDR3 is 13 residues. The V gene lost 6 bases and the J gene lost 7 bases, with 13 bases spanning the gap. CDR3 DNA, as far as it was read: TGTGCCAGCAGGAGGCAGGGTGGCGCTGAGCAGTTC. Its translation is CASRRQGGAEQF. From start to end, the CDR3 is CASRRQGGAEQFF.

On this clone itself: Genes and germline come from the mouse. The read terminates 1 residue ahead of where the CDR3 ends, so the germline J gene completes it. The chain links TRBV29 to TRBJ1-2; D ambiguous. V lost 4 bases, J lost 4 bases, and 7 bases lay in between. This CDR3 spans 12 amino acids. Germline V gives CDR1 MSHET, CDR2 SYDVDS. The CDR3 loop is CASSWGGSDYTF. The CDR3 DNA, read in part, is TGTGCTAGCAGTTGGGGAGGCTCCGACTACACC.

On this clone: The gene names here belong to mouse. The read is 1 residue too short to cover the CDR3 end, so that end is filled in from the germline J gene. The chain combines TRBV15 with TRBJ1-1, with D perhaps matching TRBD1 (6 bases). This CDR3 is built from 15 residues. Germline V gene data show CDR1 as SGHND and CDR2 as FRSKSL. Trimming stripped 1 base from V and 0 bases from J, with 9 bases between. The CDR3 DNA, read in part, is TGTGCCAGCAGTTTAGACAGGGCTGCAAACACAGAAGTCTTC. Its translation is CASSLDRAANTEVF. The full CDR3 protein reads CASSLDRAANTEVFF. The full variable domain, with the rest looked up from reference TRBV15 and TRBJ1-1, is DAGVTQTPRHEVAEKGQTIILKCEPVSGHNDLFWYRQTKIQGLELLSYFRSKSLMEDGGAFKDRFKAEMLNSSFSTLKIQPTEPKDSAVYLCASSLDRAANTEVFFGKGTRLTVV.

On this clone: Gene and germline names: mouse. The read finishes 1 residue shy of the CDR3 end, and the germline J gene is used to complete it. This rearrangement joins TRBV13-3 to TRBJ2-5, with 10 bases lining up with TRBD2. The germline V gene encodes CDR1 NNHDY and CDR2 SYVADS. J was trimmed by 0 bases and V by 3 bases; bases with no gene match: 1. The CDR3 is 15 residues long. CDR3 loop: CASSVDWGNQDTQYF. Partial CDR3 DNA: TGTGCCAGCAGTGTGGACTGGGGGAACCAAGACACCCAGTAC.

This clone showed up just a few times. All gene names here are mouse names. The observed sequence ends 1 residue before the CDR3 terminus, with the missing tail filled in from the germline J gene. The chain carries TRBV15 and TRBJ1-4; 8 bases are a match to TRBD1. This CDR3 is 15 amino acids long. V trimming: 6 bases; J trimming: 1 base; junction bases outside the gene matches: 4. CDR1 is SGHND, CDR2 FRSKSL, per germline. Incomplete CDR3 DNA: TGTGCCAGCAGGCAACAGGGGGGTTCCAACGAAAGATTATTT. This translates into CASRQQGGSNERLF. The CDR3 in its entirety is CASRQQGGSNERLFF. The entire variable domain, with the rest obtained from reference TRBV15 and TRBJ1-4, is as follows: DAGVTQTPRHEVAEKGQTIILKCEPVSGHNDLFWYRQTKIQGLELLSYFRSKSLMEDGGAFKDRFKAEMLNSSFSTLKIQPTEPKDSAVYLCASRQQGGSNERLFFGHGTKLSVL.

About this clone: The germline and genes are mouse ones. The sequence runs out 1 residue before the end of the CDR3; the remainder is reconstructed from the germline J gene. This chain links TRBV23 with TRBJ2-5; the D call of TRBD2 is as the table states it, not checked on the DNA. Germline lookup yields CDR1 KGHTA and CDR2 FQNQQP. This CDR3 comprises 13 residues. The DNA read from the CDR3 is TGCTCCAGCAGTCGCACTGGTAAAGACACCCAGTAC. It specifies CSSSRTGKDTQY. The full CDR3 reads CSSSRTGKDTQYF.

Details on this clone: Gene names refer to mouse genes. The read ends 1 residue before the CDR3 terminus; that terminus is restored from the germline J gene. The rearrangement links TRBV4 to TRBJ2-7, with 8 bases lining up with TRBD2. CDR1 LGHDT and CDR2 YNNKQL come from the germline V gene (reference sequence). The CDR3 contains 14 residues. V lost 4 bases, J lost 0 bases, and 2 bases stayed unmatched. The CDR3 region is CASSSTGGSYEQYF. The CDR3 DNA, read in part, is TGTGCCAGCAGCTCCACTGGGGGCTCCTATGAACAGTAC.

About this clone: Gene names are mouse gene names. From the germline J gene comes the end of the CDR3, since the read stops 1 residue before it. V usage is TRBV23 and J usage is TRBJ1-3. CDR3 length equals 14 residues. Germline V gene sequence: CDR1 KGHTA, CDR2 FQNQQP. CDR3 in amino acids: CSSSLGHSGNTLYF. The CDR3 DNA, read in part, is TGCTCCAGCAGCCTCGGGCATTCTGGAAATACGCTCTAT.